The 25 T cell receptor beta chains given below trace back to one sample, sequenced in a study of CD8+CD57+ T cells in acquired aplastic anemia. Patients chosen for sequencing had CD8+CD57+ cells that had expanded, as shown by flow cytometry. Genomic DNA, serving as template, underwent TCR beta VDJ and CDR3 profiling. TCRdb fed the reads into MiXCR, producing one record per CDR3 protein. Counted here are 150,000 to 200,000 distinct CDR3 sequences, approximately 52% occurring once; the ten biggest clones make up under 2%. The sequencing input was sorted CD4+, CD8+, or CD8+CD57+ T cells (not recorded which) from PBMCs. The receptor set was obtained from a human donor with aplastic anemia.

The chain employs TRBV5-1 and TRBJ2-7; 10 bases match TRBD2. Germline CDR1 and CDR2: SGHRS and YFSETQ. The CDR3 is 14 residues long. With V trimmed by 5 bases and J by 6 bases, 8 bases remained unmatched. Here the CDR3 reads CASRRSGGEGEQYF. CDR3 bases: TGCGCCAGCAGACGGAGCGGGGGGGAGGGCGAGCAGTACTTC.

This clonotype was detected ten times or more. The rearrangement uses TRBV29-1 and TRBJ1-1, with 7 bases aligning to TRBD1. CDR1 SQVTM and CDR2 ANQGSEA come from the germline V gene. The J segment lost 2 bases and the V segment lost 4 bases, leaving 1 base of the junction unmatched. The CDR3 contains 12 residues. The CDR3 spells CSVGGGNTEAFF. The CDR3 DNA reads TGCAGCGTTGGAGGGGGCAACACTGAAGCTTTCTTT.

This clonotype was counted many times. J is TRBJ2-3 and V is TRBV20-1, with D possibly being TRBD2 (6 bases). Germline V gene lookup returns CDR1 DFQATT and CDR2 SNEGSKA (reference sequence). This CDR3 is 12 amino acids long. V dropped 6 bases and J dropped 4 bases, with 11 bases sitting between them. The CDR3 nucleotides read TGCAGTGCGGAGGAGGGCCCAGATACGCAGTATTTT. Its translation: CSAEEGPDTQYF.

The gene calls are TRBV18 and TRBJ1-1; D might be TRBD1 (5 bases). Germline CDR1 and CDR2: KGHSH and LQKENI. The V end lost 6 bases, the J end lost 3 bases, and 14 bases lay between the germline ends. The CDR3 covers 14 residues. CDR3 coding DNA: TGTGCCAGCTCCGAGGGGCTCGGGTACACTGAAGCTTTCTTT. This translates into CASSEGLGYTEAFF.

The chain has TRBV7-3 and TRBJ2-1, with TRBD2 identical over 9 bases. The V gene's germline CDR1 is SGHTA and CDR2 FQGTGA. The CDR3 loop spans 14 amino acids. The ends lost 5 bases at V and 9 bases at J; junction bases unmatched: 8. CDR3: CASSPTPGLAEQFF. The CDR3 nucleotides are TGTGCCAGCAGCCCCACGCCGGGACTAGCTGAGCAGTTCTTC.

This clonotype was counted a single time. CDR3 coding DNA: TGCGCCAGCAGCGAGACTCGAGGAGGCTACACCTTC. It is translated as CASSETRGGYTF. V and J are TRBV5-1 and TRBJ1-2; D is unresolved. The V end lost 4 bases, the J end lost 8 bases, and 12 bases lay between the germline ends. The CDR3 runs to 12 residues. Germline CDR1 is SGHRS and CDR2 is YFSETQ.

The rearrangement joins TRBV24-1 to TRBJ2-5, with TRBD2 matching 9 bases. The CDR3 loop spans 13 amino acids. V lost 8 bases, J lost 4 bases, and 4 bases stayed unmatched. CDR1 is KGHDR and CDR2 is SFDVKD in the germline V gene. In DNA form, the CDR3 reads TGTGCCACCAAAGGAGCGGGAGGAGAGACCCAGTACTTC. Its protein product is CATKGAGGETQYF.

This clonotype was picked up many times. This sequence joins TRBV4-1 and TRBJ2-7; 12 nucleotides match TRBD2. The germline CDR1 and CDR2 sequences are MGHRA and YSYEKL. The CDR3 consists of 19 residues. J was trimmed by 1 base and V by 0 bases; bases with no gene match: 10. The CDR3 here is CASSQDAWLAGGTSYEQYF. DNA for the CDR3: TGCGCCAGCAGCCAAGATGCATGGCTAGCGGGAGGGACGTCCTACGAGCAGTACTTC.

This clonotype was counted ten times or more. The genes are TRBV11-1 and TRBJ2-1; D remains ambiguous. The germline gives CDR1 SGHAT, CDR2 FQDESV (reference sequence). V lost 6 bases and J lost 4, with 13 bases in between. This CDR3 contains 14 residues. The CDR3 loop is CASRGRPRYNEQFF. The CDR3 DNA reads TGTGCCAGCAGAGGAAGGCCTAGATACAATGAGCAGTTCTTC.

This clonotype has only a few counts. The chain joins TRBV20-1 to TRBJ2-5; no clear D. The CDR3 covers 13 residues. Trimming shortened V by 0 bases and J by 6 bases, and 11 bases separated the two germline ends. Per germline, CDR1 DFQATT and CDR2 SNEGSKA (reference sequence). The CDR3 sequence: CSARDSSKQTQYF. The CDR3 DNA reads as TGCAGTGCTAGAGATTCCAGCAAACAGACCCAGTACTTC.

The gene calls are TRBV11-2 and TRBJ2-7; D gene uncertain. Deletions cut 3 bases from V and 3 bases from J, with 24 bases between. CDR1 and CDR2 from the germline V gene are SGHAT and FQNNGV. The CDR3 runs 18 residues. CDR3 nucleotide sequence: TGTGCCAGCAGCTTGGAGTCGTTTGGTGGACGTAGAAACTACGAGCAGTACTTC. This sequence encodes CASSLESFGGRRNYEQYF.

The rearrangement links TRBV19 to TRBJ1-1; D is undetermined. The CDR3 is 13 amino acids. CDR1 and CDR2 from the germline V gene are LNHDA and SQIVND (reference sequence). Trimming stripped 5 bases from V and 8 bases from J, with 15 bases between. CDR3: CASSSAGLGEAFF. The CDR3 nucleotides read TGTGCCAGTAGTTCGGCTGGACTGGGGGAAGCTTTCTTT.

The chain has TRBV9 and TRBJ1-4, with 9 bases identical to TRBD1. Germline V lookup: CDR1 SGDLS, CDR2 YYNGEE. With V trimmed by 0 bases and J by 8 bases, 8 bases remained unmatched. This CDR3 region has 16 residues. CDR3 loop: CASSVAPGQGAEKLFF. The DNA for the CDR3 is TGTGCCAGCAGCGTAGCACCGGGACAGGGTGCGGAAAAACTGTTTTTT.

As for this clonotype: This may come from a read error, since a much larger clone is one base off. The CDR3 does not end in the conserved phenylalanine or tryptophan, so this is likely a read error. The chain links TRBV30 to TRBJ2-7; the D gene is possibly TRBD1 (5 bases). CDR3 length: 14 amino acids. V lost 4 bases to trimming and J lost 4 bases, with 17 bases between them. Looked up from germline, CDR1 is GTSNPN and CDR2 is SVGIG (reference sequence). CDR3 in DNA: TGTGCCTGGAACCAGGGTAGGTCGACGTACGAGCAGTACTCC. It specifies CAWNQGRSTYEQYS.

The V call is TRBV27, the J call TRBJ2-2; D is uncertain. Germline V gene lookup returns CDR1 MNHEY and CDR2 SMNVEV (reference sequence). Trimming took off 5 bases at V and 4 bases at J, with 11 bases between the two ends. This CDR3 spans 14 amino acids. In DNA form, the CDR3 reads TGTGCCAGCAGTCTTACACCCGCCACCGGGGAGCTGTTTTTT. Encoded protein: CASSLTPATGELFF.

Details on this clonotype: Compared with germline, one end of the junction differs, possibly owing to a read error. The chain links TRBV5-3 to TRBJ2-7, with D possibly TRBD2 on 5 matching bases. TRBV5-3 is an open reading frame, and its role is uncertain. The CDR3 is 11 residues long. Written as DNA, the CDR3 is TGTGCCAGCAGCTTGGGTGGTAGCGAAACCTTC. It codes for CASSLGGSETF.

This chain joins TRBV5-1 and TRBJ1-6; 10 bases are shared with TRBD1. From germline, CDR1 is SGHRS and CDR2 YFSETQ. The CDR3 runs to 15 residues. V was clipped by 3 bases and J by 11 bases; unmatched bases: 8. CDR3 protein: CASSSDRGMRPPLHF. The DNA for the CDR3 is TGCGCCAGCAGCTCGGACAGGGGGATGCGGCCACCCCTCCACTTT.

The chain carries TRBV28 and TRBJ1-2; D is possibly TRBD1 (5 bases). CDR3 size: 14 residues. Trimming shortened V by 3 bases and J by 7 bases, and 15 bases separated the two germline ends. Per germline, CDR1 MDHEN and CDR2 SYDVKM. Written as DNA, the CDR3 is TGTGCCAGCAGTTTTCGTTCGGGGGTTGGTGGCTACACCTTC. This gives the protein CASSFRSGVGGYTF.

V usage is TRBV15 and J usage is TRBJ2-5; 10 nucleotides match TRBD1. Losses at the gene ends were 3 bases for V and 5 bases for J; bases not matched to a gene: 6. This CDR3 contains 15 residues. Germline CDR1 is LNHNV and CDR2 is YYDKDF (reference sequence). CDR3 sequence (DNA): TGTGCCACCAGCAGTGGACAGGGGGTCTGGGAGACCCAGTACTTC. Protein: CATSSGQGVWETQYF.

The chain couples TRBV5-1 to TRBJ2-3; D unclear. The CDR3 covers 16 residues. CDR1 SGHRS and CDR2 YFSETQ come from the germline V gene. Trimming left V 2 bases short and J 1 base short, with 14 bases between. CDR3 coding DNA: TGCGCCAGCAGCTTTAATTGGGAATTGGGCACAGATACGCAGTATTTT. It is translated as CASSFNWELGTDTQYF.

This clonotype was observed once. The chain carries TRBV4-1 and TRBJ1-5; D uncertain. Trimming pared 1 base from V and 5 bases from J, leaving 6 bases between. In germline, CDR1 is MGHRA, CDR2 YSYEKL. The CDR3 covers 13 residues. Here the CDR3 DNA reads TGCGCCAGCAGCCAAGTAAGGGATCAGCCCCAGCATTTT. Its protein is CASSQVRDQPQHF.

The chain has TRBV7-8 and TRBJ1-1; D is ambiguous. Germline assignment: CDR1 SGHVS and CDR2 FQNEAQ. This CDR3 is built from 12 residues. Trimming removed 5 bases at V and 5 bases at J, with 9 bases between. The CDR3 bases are TGTGCCAGCAGCCTCGCAGAGACTGAAGCTTTCTTT. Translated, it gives CASSLAETEAFF.

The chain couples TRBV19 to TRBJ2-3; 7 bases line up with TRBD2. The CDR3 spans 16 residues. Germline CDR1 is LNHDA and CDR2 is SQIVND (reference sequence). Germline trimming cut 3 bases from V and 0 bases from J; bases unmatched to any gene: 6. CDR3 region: CASSIWGAGSTDTQYF. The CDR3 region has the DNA TGTGCCAGTAGTATCTGGGGAGCGGGAAGCACAGATACGCAGTATTTT.

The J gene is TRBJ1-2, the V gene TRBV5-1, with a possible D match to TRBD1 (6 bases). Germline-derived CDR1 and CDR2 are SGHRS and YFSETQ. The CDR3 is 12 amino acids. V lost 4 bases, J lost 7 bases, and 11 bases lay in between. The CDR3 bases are TGCGCCAGCAGCCCAACCAGGGGTGGCTACACCTTC. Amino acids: CASSPTRGGYTF.

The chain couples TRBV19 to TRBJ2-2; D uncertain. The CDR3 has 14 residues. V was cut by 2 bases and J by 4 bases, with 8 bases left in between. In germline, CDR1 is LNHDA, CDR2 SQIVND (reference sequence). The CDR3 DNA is TGTGCCAGTAGTATAAAAGTGCTCACCGGGGAGCTGTTTTTT. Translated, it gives CASSIKVLTGELFF.